This TCR beta chain was profiled in a study of T cell responses to AZD1222 COVID-19 vaccine. Produced via immunoSEQ multiplex PCR; TCRdb's table is partial and in-frame only. The data hold more than 85,000 clones, with roughly 83% observed a single time. CDR1 is SGDLS and CDR2 is YYNGEE in the germline V gene. The V end was cut by 0 bases, the J end by 1 base, with 19 bases between. CDR3 length: 18 residues. The gene calls are TRBV9 and TRBJ1-2; no clear D. The TCR comes from an adult in good health. The sequencing here drew on peripheral blood, taken on day 0 of AZD1222 vaccination. The chain's CDR3 is CASSVGEALGSGNYGYTF. CDR3 DNA sequence: TGTGCCAGCAGCGTAGGGGAGGCGTTGGGGAGTGGTAACTATGGCTACACCTTC.